This passage covers 21 T cell receptor beta chains from one sample sequenced in a study of cytomegalovirus exposure and HLA in healthy donors. Libraries were prepared by immunoSEQ multiplex PCR; TCRdb keeps only in-frame clonotypes and omits some of them. Of 300,000 to 400,000 clones in the sample, around 90% were seen once. The sequenced sample was PBMCs. The receptors shown here come from a man younger than 45 in good health and CMV-seronegative.

The chain links TRBV5-5 to TRBJ2-7; D possibly corresponds to TRBD2 (5 bases). CDR1 is SGHKS and CDR2 is YYEKEE in the germline V gene (reference sequence). The CDR3 length is 14 residues. Trimming stripped 4 bases from V and 1 base from J, with 12 bases between. The DNA of the CDR3 is TGTGCCAGCAGCGCGCCCGGGATATCCTACGAGCAGTACTTC. This gives the protein CASSAPGISYEQYF.

This chain connects TRBV29-1 to TRBJ1-4; TRBD1 matches 7 bases. Germline V lookup: CDR1 SQVTM, CDR2 ANQGSEA. J lost 8 bases, V lost 0 bases, and 6 bases had no gene match. This CDR3 region has 14 residues. The CDR3 reads CSVEEEGRGEKLFF. The CDR3 bases are TGCAGCGTTGAAGAAGAGGGCAGGGGGGAAAAACTGTTTTTT.

The chain employs TRBV4-3 and TRBJ1-4, with TRBD1 matching over 7 bases. CDR1 and CDR2 from the germline V gene are LGHNA and YSLEER. Trimming cost V 0 bases and J 10 bases; bases outside gene matches: 14. This CDR3 spans 17 amino acids. The CDR3 DNA sequence: TGCGCCAGCAGCCAAGAGCTGTTCAAGGGGGCAGTGGGAAAACTGTTTTTT. It codes for CASSQELFKGAVGKLFF.

The V call is TRBV5-1, the J call TRBJ1-3; possible D gene TRBD1, 6 bases. In germline, CDR1 is SGHRS, CDR2 YFSETQ. The V and J ends lost 4 bases and 4 bases respectively, with 18 bases between them. This CDR3 is 16 amino acids long. In DNA, the CDR3 is TGCGCCAGCAGCCGGACAGTCACGACGTGGGGAAACACCATATATTTT. The encoded protein is CASSRTVTTWGNTIYF.

The chain has TRBV6-1 and TRBJ2-2, with TRBD2 matching 12 bases. The germline CDR1 and CDR2 sequences are MNHNS and SASEGT. The CDR3 covers 18 residues. The V segment lost 0 bases and the J segment 2 bases; nucleotides outside the gene matches: 4. For the CDR3, the DNA is TGTGCCAGCAGTGAAGCTGGACTAGCGGGGATAAACACCGGGGAGCTGTTTTTT. Amino acid sequence: CASSEAGLAGINTGELFF.

This chain's CDR3 is CASNNPGISYNEQFF. In DNA, the CDR3 is TGTGCCAGTAATAATCCGGGGATCTCCTACAATGAGCAGTTCTTC. This chain connects TRBV19 to TRBJ2-1; D is perhaps TRBD2 (5 bases). CDR1 is LNHDA, CDR2 SQIVND, per germline (reference sequence). CDR3 length: 15 amino acids. The V and J ends lost 7 bases and 0 bases respectively, with 13 bases between them.

This chain joins TRBV7-9 and TRBJ1-2, with 10 nucleotides matching TRBD1. This CDR3 has 16 amino acids. Germline lookup yields CDR1 SEHNR and CDR2 FQNEAQ (reference sequence). Germline trimming cut 4 bases from V and 4 bases from J; bases unmatched to any gene: 9. CDR3 sequence: CASSSGQGVEVYGYTF. The CDR3 DNA reads as TGTGCCAGCAGCTCTGGACAGGGGGTGGAGGTCTATGGCTACACCTTC.

CDR3 nucleotides: TGTGCCAGTAGTAATCAGGGCTCCTACGAGCAGTACTTC. This encodes CASSNQGSYEQYF. The gene calls are TRBV19 and TRBJ2-7, with D maybe TRBD1 (5 bases). The ends were cut back, 4 bases at V and 0 bases at J, with 7 bases in the middle. Germline CDR1 LNHDA, CDR2 SQIVND (reference sequence). The CDR3 is 13 amino acids.

The genes are TRBV7-9 and TRBJ2-1; 16 nucleotides match TRBD2. Germline trimming cut 4 bases from V and 5 bases from J; bases unmatched to any gene: 5. CDR1 is SEHNR and CDR2 is FQNEAQ in the germline V gene (reference sequence). The CDR3 consists of 17 residues. As DNA, the CDR3 is TGTGCCAGCAGCTCCGGGACTAGCGGGGGGGCCCACAATGAGCAGTTCTTC. Encoded protein: CASSSGTSGGAHNEQFF.

A single count supports this clone. V and J are TRBV30 and TRBJ1-2; D is undetermined. Germline V lookup: CDR1 GTSNPN, CDR2 SVGIG (reference sequence). V dropped 4 bases and J dropped 2 bases, with 11 bases sitting between them. The CDR3 consists of 13 residues. CDR3 in DNA: TGTGCCTGGAAGGAGTTCGGGAACTATGGCTACACCTTC. Its protein product is CAWKEFGNYGYTF.

This clone appeared a single time. The same CDR3 also results from other DNA sequences found in this sample. The rearrangement links TRBV6-5 to TRBJ2-2, with D tentatively TRBD1 (5 bases). V lost 0 bases to trimming and J lost 5 bases, with 10 bases between them. Germline assignment: CDR1 MNHEY and CDR2 SVGAGI. This CDR3 comprises 15 residues. The CDR3: CASSYSSRATGELFF. The CDR3, as DNA: TGTGCCAGCAGTTACTCGAGCAGGGCAACCGGGGAGCTGTTTTTT.

This clone was observed a handful of times. The genes are TRBV19 and TRBJ1-2; 10 nucleotides align to TRBD1. The J segment lost 7 bases and the V segment lost 3 bases, leaving 5 bases of the junction unmatched. The CDR3 contains 14 residues. Germline CDR1 reads LNHDA; CDR2 reads SQIVND (reference sequence). The CDR3 reads CASSIGTGESGYTF. The CDR3 bases are TGTGCCAGTAGTATCGGGACAGGGGAAAGTGGCTACACCTTC. The full variable domain, its missing parts supplied by reference TRBV19 and TRBJ1-2, is DGGITQSPKYLFRKEGQNVTLSCEQNLNHDAMYWYRQDPGQGLRLIYYSQIVNDFQKGDIAEGYSVSREKKESFPLTVTSAQKNPTAFYLCASSIGTGESGYTFGSGTRLTVV.

Only a few counts were recorded for this clone. The chain combines TRBV6-5 with TRBJ1-2; 9 nucleotides match TRBD1. CDR1 and CDR2 (germline): MNHEY, SVGAGI. The CDR3 consists of 15 residues. J lost 7 bases, V lost 4 bases, and 10 bases had no gene match. The DNA of the CDR3 is TGTGCCAGCAGTTCGGGACAGGGCGGTGTGCGTGGCTACACCTTC. Encoded protein: CASSSGQGGVRGYTF.

This chain connects TRBV5-1 to TRBJ2-4, with unresolved D. The germline V gene encodes CDR1 SGHRS and CDR2 YFSETQ. Trimming removed 0 bases at V and 5 bases at J, with 9 bases between. CDR3 length equals 14 residues. CDR3 region: CASSLAAGENIQYF. The CDR3 bases are TGCGCCAGCAGCTTGGCCGCAGGCGAAAACATTCAGTACTTC.

This chain uses TRBV9 with TRBJ1-3, with unresolved D. This CDR3 is built from 16 residues. The V end was cut by 0 bases, the J end by 2 bases, with 12 bases between. CDR1 and CDR2 (germline): SGDLS, YYNGEE. The DNA of the CDR3 is TGTGCCAGCAGCGTAGACCGGGGTGCAACTGGAAACACCATATATTTT. Translating it yields CASSVDRGATGNTIYF.

This chain connects TRBV27 to TRBJ1-5; 9 bases map to TRBD1. CDR3 length equals 15 residues. The trim removed 7 bases at V and 4 bases at J, leaving 8 bases unmatched. CDR1 and CDR2 from the germline V gene are MNHEY and SMNVEV (reference sequence). In nucleotides, the CDR3 is TGTGCCAGCACCCCGACAGGGGGTCGGAATCAGCCCCAGCATTTT. Its protein product is CASTPTGGRNQPQHF.

The genes are TRBV25-1 and TRBJ1-6, with 9 bases identical to TRBD1. In germline, CDR1 is MGHDK, CDR2 SYGVNS. With 4 bases clipped from V and 7 bases from J, the junction kept 8 bases outside the gene matches. The length of the CDR3 is 16 residues. CDR3 sequence (DNA): TGTGCCAGCAGTGCCAGGACAGGGGAGGTCAATTCACCCCTCCACTTT. Protein sequence: CASSARTGEVNSPLHF.

The rearrangement links TRBV30 to TRBJ2-4; possibly TRBD1 for D (6 bases). Germline V gene sequence: CDR1 GTSNPN, CDR2 SVGIG (reference sequence). Trimming took off 0 bases at V and 7 bases at J, with 16 bases between the two ends. This CDR3 has 15 amino acids. Here the CDR3 reads CAWSVLLSQGNIQYF. The CDR3 DNA reads as TGTGCCTGGAGTGTACTTCTTTCTCAGGGGAACATTCAGTACTTC.

The chain is built from TRBV27 and TRBJ2-3, with D maybe TRBD1 (8 bases). Germline V gives CDR1 MNHEY, CDR2 SMNVEV (reference sequence). This CDR3 has 18 residues. The ends were cut back, 4 bases at V and 0 bases at J, with 20 bases in the middle. CDR3 coding DNA: TGTGCCAGCAGTTCCGCACAGGGGGGGGCTACTAGCACAGATACGCAGTATTTT. Its protein product is CASSSAQGGATSTDTQYF.

The chain couples TRBV2 to TRBJ2-7, with 7 bases aligning to TRBD1. The ends lost 4 bases at V and 3 bases at J; junction bases unmatched: 3. From germline, CDR1 is SNHLY and CDR2 FYNNEI. The CDR3 contains 13 residues. CDR3 sequence: CASSGTGYYEQYF. Written as DNA, the CDR3 is TGTGCCAGCAGTGGGACAGGTTACTACGAGCAGTACTTC.

This clone has ten or more counts. In DNA form, the CDR3 reads TGTGCCAGCAGCTTAGAAGGGGGCCAGTACTTC. Amino acids: CASSLEGGQYF. The gene calls are TRBV7-2 and TRBJ2-7; TRBD1 agrees at 7 bases. V gave up 1 base and J gave up 10 bases; unmatched junction bases: 1. CDR1 is SGHTA and CDR2 is FQGNSA in the germline V gene. The CDR3 length is 11 residues.